This T cell receptor (beta chain) was found in a study of tumor-infiltrating lymphocytes in oesophageal squamous cell carcinoma. From the PCR reads, TCRdb called clonotypes with MiXCR, one entry per CDR3 protein. The repertoire has about 21,000 distinct CDR3 sequences, 36% of them found once; the top ten carry 9.5% to 13%. Germline V lookup: CDR1 SEHNR, CDR2 FQNEAQ (reference sequence). V dropped 5 bases and J dropped 6; count of bases not matched to a gene: 11. This CDR3 is 15 amino acids long. This clonotype ranks as medium-sized. Source material: esophageal tumor tissue. The chain links TRBV7-9 to TRBJ1-2; TRBD1 agrees at 8 bases. The clonotype originates from a male donor with esophageal squamous cell carcinoma. DNA of the CDR3: TGTGCCAGCAGCATGCTACAGGGGGTTGAAGATGGCTACACCTTC. Its protein product is CASSMLQGVEDGYTF. Looking up the rest from reference TRBV7-9 and TRBJ1-2 gives the full variable domain: DTGVSQNPRHKITKRGQNVTFRCDPISEHNRLYWYRQTLGQGPEFLTYFQNEAQLEKSRLLSDRFSAERPKGSFSTLEIQRTEQGDSAMYLCASSMLQGVEDGYTFGSGTRLTVV.